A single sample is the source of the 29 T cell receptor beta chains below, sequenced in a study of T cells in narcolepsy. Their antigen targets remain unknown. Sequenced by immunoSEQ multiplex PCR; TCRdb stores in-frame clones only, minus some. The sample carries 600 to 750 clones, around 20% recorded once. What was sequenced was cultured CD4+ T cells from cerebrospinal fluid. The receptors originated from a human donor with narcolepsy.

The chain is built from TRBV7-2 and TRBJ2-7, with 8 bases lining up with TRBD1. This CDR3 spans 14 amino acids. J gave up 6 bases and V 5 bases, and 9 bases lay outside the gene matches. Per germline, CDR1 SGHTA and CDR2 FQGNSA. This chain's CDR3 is CASSPGGWLGEQYF. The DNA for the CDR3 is TGTGCCAGCAGCCCAGGGGGCTGGTTGGGCGAGCAGTACTTC. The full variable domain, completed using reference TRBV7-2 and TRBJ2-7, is GAGVSQSPSNKVTEKGKDVELRCDPISGHTALYWYRQSLGQGLEFLIYFQGNSAPDKSGLPSDRFSAERTGGSVSTLTIQRTQQEDSAVYLCASSPGGWLGEQYFGPGTRLTVT.

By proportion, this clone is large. DNA for the CDR3: TGTGCCAGCAGGGCCGGGACACTAAACAATGAGCAGTTCTTC. Protein sequence: CASRAGTLNNEQFF. The genes are TRBV2 and TRBJ2-1; a weak D match, TRBD1 (6 bases). Germline V gene lookup returns CDR1 SNHLY and CDR2 FYNNEI. Trimming cost V 6 bases and J 5 bases, with 14 bases left between them. This CDR3 is 14 amino acids long. The full variable domain, its missing parts supplied by reference TRBV2 and TRBJ2-1, is EPEVTQTPSHQVTQMGQEVILRCVPISNHLYFYWYRQILGQKVEFLVSFYNNEISEKSEIFDDQFSVERPDGSNFTLKIRSTKLEDSAMYFCASRAGTLNNEQFFGPGTRLTVL.

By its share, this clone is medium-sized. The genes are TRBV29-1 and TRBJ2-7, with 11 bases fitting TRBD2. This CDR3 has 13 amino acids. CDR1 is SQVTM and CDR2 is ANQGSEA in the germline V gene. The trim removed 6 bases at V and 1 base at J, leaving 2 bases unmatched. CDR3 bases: TGCAGCGTGGGGACTAGCGGATCCTACGAGCAGTACTTC. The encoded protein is CSVGTSGSYEQYF.

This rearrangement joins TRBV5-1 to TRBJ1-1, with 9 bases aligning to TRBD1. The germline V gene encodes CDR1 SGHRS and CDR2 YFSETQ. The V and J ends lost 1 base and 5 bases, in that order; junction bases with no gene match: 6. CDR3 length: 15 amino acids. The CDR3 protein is CASSLTGGSRTEAFF. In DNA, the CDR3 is TGCGCCAGCAGCTTGACAGGGGGCTCTAGGACTGAAGCTTTCTTT.

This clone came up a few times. The CDR3 sequence: CATDLDRTNQPQHF. CDR3 sequence (DNA): TGTGCCACCGACCTGGACAGAACGAATCAGCCCCAGCATTTT. The chain uses TRBV6-5 and TRBJ1-5; TRBD1 might be the D (6 bases). CDR1 MNHEY and CDR2 SVGAGI come from the germline V gene. CDR3 length: 14 amino acids. Trimming pared 10 bases from V and 4 bases from J, leaving 17 bases between.

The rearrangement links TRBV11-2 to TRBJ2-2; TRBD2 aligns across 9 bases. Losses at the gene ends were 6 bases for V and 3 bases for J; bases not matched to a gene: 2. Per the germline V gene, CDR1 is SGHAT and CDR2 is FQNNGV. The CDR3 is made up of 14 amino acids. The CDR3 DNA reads TGTGCCAGCAGTCTAGCGGGATACACCGGGGAGCTGTTTTTT. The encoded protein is CASSLAGYTGELFF.

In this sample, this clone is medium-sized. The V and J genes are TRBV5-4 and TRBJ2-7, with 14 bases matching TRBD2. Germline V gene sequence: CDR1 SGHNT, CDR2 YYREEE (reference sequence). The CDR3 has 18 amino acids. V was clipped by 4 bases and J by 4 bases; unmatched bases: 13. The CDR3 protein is CASSPTSGRAGFIYEQYF. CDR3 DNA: TGTGCCAGCAGCCCGACTAGCGGGAGGGCCGGTTTCATATACGAGCAGTACTTC.

This CDR3 reads CASSLLAATYEQYF. The CDR3 bases are TGTGCCAGCAGCTTATTAGCGGCAACCTACGAGCAGTACTTC. This chain uses TRBV7-8 with TRBJ2-7; D is perhaps TRBD2 (6 bases). Trimming left V 2 bases short and J 2 bases short, with 10 bases between. Germline values: CDR1 SGHVS, CDR2 FQNEAQ. This CDR3 contains 14 residues.

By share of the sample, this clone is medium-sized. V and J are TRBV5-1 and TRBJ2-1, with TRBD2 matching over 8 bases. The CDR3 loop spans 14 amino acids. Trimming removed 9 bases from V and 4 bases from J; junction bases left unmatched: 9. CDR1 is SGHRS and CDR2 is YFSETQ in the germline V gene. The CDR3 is CATRTSGIYNEQFF. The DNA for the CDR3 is TGCGCCACCCGAACTAGCGGAATTTACAATGAGCAGTTCTTC.

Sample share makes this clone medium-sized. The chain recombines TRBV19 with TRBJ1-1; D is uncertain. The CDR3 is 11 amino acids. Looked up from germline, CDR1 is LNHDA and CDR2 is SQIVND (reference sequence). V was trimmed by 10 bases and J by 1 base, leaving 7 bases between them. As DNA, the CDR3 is TGTGCCACCCAGCGGAACACTGAAGCTTTCTTT. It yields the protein CATQRNTEAFF.

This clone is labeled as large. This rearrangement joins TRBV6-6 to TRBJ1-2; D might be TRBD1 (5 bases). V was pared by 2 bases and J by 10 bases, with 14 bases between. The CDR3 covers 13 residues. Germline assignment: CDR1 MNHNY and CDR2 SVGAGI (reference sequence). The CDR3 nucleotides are TGTGCCAGCAGTTACCCAGTCGACAGAGACTACACCTTC. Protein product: CASSYPVDRDYTF.

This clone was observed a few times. In DNA, the CDR3 is TGTGCCAGCAGCTTAACCCACGATGGACTTGAAGCTTTCTTT. Its translation: CASSLTHDGLEAFF. This chain joins TRBV11-1 and TRBJ1-1; D is unresolved. Trimming took 2 bases from V and 7 from J, leaving 14 bases between them. Germline lookup yields CDR1 SGHAT and CDR2 FQDESV (reference sequence). The CDR3 length is 14 residues.

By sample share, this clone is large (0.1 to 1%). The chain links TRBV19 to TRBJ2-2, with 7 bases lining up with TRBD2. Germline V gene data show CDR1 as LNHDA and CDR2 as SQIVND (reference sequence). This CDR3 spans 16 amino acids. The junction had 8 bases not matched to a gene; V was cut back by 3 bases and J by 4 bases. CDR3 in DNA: TGTGCCAGTAGTATCCGGCGGGAGTTGGGCACCGGGGAGCTGTTTTTT. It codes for CASSIRRELGTGELFF.

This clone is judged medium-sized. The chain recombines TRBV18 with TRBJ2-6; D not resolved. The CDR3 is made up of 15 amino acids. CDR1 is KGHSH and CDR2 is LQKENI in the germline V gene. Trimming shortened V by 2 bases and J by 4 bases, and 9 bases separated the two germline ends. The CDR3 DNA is TGTGCCAGCTCACCAAGAAGCGCCGGGGCCAACGTCCTGACTTTC. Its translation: CASSPRSAGANVLTF.

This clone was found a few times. DNA for the CDR3: TGTGCCAGCTCACCGGGGAGTAGCTCTGGAAACACCATATATTTT. This translates into CASSPGSSSGNTIYF. V is TRBV18 and J is TRBJ1-3; D call uncertain. Trimming pared 3 bases from V and 0 bases from J, leaving 9 bases between. The CDR3 sequence is 15 residues long. Germline V CDR1 and CDR2: KGHSH, LQKENI.

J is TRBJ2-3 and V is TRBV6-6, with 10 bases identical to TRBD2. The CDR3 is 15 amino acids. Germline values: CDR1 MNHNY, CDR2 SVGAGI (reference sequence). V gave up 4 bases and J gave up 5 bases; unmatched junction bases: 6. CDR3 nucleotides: TGTGCCAGCAGTTCGGCTAGCGGGGGAAAAGATACGCAGTATTTT. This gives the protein CASSSASGGKDTQYF.

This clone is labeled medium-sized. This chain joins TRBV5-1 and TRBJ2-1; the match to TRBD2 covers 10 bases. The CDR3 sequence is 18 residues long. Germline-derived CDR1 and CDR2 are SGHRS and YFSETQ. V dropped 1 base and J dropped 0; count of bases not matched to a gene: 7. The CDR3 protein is CASSLTTSGLSSYNEQFF. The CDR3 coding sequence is TGCGCCAGCAGCTTGACGACTAGCGGGCTGAGCTCCTACAATGAGCAGTTCTTC.

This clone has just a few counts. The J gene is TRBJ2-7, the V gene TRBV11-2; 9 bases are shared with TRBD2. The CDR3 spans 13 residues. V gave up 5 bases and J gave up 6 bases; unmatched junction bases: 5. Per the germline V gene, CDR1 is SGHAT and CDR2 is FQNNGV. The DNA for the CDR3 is TGTGCCAGCAGCCCGGGACTAGCATCCGAGCAGTACTTC. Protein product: CASSPGLASEQYF.

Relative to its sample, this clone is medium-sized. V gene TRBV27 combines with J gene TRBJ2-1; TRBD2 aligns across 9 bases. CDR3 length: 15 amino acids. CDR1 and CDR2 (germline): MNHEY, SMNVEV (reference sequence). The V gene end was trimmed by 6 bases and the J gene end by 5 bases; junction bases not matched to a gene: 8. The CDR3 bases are TGTGCCAGCAGCTCCGGGACTAGCATAAACAATGAGCAGTTCTTC. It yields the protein CASSSGTSINNEQFF.

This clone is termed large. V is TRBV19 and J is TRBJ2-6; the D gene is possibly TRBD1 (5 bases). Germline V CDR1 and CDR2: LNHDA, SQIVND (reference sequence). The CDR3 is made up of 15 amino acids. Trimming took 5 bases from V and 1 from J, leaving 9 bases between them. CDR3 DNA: TGTGCCAGTAGTGGGGCGAGGTCTGGGGCCAACGTCCTGACTTTC. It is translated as CASSGARSGANVLTF.

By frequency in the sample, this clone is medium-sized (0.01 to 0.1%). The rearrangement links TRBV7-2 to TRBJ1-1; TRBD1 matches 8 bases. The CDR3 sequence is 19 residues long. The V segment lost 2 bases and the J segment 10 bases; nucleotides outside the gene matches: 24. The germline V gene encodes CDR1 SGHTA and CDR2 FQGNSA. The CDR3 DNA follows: TGTGCCAGCAGCTTACTTCAGGGCCGGGCAGGGGGCCGGGGGTCGGTAGCTTTCTTT. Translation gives CASSLLQGRAGGRGSVAFF. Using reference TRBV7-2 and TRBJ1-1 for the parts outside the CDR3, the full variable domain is GAGVSQSPSNKVTEKGKDVELRCDPISGHTALYWYRQSLGQGLEFLIYFQGNSAPDKSGLPSDRFSAERTGGSVSTLTIQRTQQEDSAVYLCASSLLQGRAGGRGSVAFFGQGTRLTVV.

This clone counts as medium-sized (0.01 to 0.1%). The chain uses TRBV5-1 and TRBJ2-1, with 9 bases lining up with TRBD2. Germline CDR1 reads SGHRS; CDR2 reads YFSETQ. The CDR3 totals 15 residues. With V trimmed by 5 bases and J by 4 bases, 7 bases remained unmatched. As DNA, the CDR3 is TGCGCCAGCAGTACTACTAGCGGGCTATACAATGAGCAGTTCTTC. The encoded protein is CASSTTSGLYNEQFF.

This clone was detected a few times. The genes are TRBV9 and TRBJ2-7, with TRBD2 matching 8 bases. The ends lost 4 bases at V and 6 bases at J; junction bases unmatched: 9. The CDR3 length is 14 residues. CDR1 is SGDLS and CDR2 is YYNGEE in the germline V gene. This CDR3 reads CASSPTYGRAEQYF. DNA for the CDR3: TGTGCCAGCAGCCCGACATACGGGAGGGCCGAGCAGTACTTC.

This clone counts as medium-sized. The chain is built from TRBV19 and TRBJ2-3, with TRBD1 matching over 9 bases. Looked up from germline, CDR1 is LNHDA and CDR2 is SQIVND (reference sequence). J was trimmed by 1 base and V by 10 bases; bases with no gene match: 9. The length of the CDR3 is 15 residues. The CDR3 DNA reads TGTGCCACCTCAACAGGGGGCGCAGGCACAGATACGCAGTATTTT. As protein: CATSTGGAGTDTQYF.

This chain's CDR3 is CASSLPGGTEAFF. CDR3 nucleotide sequence: TGTGCCAGCAGTTTACCAGGGGGCACTGAAGCTTTCTTT. This chain joins TRBV27 and TRBJ1-1, with 7 bases aligning to TRBD1. Germline CDR1 and CDR2: MNHEY and SMNVEV (reference sequence). V lost 2 bases and J lost 4; bases outside the gene matches: 1. The CDR3 runs 13 residues.

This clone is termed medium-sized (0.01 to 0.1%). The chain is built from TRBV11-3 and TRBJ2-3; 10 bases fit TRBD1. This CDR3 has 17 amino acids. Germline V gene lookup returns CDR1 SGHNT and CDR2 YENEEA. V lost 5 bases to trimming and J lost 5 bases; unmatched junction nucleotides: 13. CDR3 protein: CASSTGQGERGIDTQYF. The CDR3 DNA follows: TGTGCCAGCAGCACTGGACAGGGGGAGCGAGGCATAGATACGCAGTATTTT.

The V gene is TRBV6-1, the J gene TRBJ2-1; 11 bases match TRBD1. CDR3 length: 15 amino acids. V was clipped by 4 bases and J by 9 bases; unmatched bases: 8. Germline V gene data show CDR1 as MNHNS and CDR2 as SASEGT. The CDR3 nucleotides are TGTGCCAGCAGTGGTGGGACAGGGGGGCACTTTGAGCAGTTCTTC. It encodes CASSGGTGGHFEQFF.

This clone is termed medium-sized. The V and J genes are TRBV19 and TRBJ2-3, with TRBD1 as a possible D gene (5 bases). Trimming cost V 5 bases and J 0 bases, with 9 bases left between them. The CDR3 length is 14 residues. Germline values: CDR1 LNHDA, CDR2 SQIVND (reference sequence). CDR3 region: CASSFGHSTDTQYF. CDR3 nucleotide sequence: TGTGCCAGTAGTTTCGGACACAGCACAGATACGCAGTATTTT.

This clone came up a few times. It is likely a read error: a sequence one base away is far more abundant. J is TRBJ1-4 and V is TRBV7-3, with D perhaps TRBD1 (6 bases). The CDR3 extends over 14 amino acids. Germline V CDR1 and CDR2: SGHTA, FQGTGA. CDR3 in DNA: TGTGCCCGCAGCGCCGGGGGGGGCAATGAAAAACTGTTTTTT. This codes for CARSAGGGNEKLFF.